One and the same sample provided the 8 T cell receptor beta chains below, sequenced in a study of metastatic and nonmetastatic thyroid tumors. Via MiXCR, TCRdb re-called the PCR reads. This sample has fewer than 70,000 clones, with 25% to 30% found just once. Every patient was untreated before thyroid surgery. Sample: blood. The receptors come from a female donor with papillary thyroid cancer or a benign thyroid nodule (not recorded which). Some clones in this sample may be carry-over from other donors' samples.

The chain's CDR3 is CASSFPGAGGTEAFF. CDR3 nucleotide sequence: TGTGCCAGCAGCTTCCCCGGGGCCGGGGGCACTGAAGCTTTCTTT. The chain is built from TRBV5-5 and TRBJ1-1; maybe TRBD1 (5 bases). Germline V gives CDR1 SGHKS, CDR2 YYEKEE (reference sequence). Between the trimmed V and J ends, which lost 2 bases and 4 bases, there was a span of 15 bases. The CDR3 consists of 15 residues.

This clone was recorded a few times. CDR3 residues: CASRLSENTGELFF. CDR3 coding DNA: TGTGCCAGCAGGTTAAGCGAGAACACCGGGGAGCTGTTTTTT. The chain uses TRBV6-1 and TRBJ2-2; D gene unclear. CDR1 MNHNS and CDR2 SASEGT come from the germline V gene. This CDR3 comprises 14 residues. V gave up 6 bases and J gave up 1 base, with 9 bases separating them.

This clone is labeled medium-sized. The V gene is TRBV2, the J gene TRBJ2-1; either TRBD1 or TRBD2 may supply D (6 bases each). Germline-derived CDR1 and CDR2 are SNHLY and FYNNEI. Between the trimmed V and J ends, which lost 4 bases and 7 bases, there was a span of 14 bases. The CDR3 is 14 residues long. The CDR3 nucleotides are TGTGCCAGCAGTGGACTAGGGGGTGGTAATGAGCAGTTCTTC. It specifies CASSGLGGGNEQFF.

This clone appeared a few times. The chain has TRBV6-2 or TRBV6-3 and TRBJ1-6, with D hard to call. The CDR3 runs to 14 residues. In germline, CDR1 is MNHEY, CDR2 SVGEGT. The V end lost 0 bases, the J end lost 7 bases, and 7 bases lay between the germline ends. The CDR3 DNA reads TGTGCCAGCAGTTACTCGTGGCAGAATTCACCCCTCCACTTT. Encoded protein: CASSYSWQNSPLHF.

This chain links TRBV3-1 with TRBJ2-7; D might be TRBD1 (5 bases). The germline V gene encodes CDR1 LGHDT and CDR2 YNNKEL (reference sequence). Trimming removed 1 base at V and 4 bases at J, with 8 bases between. This CDR3 comprises 13 residues. As DNA, the CDR3 is TGTGCCAGCAGCCAAGGTCCAGGGTACGAGCAGTACTTC. It specifies CASSQGPGYEQYF.

The chain couples TRBV6-5 to TRBJ1-2; perhaps TRBD1 as D (6 bases). With 0 bases removed from V and 7 bases from J, the gap between germline ends came to 18 bases. CDR1 is MNHEY and CDR2 is SVGAGI in the germline V gene. CDR3 length equals 16 residues. CDR3 residues: CASSYSPSGGHGGYTF. In DNA, the CDR3 is TGTGCCAGCAGTTACTCTCCCTCCGGGGGGCATGGTGGCTACACCTTC.

V usage is TRBV5-1 and J usage is TRBJ1-2; 7 bases align to TRBD1. Germline V CDR1 and CDR2: SGHRS, YFSETQ. The CDR3 sequence is 13 residues long. Germline trimming cut 2 bases from V and 5 bases from J; bases unmatched to any gene: 3. CDR3 DNA: TGCGCCAGCAGCTTTGAGGGGGCGTATGGCTACACCTTC. Its protein is CASSFEGAYGYTF.

This clone occurred a few times. The junction departs from germline at one end; a sequencing error may be responsible. This chain joins TRBV6-1 and TRBJ2-7; 7 positions match TRBD1. Germline assignment: CDR1 MNHNS and CDR2 SASEGT. This CDR3 contains 15 residues. The CDR3 DNA reads as TGTTCCAGCAGTGAAGCGGTGGGACAGTCCTACGAGCAGTACTTC. Amino acid sequence: CSSSEAVGQSYEQYF.